Shown below are 14 T cell receptor beta chains from a single sample sequenced in a study of blood T cell repertoires in COVID-19. Sequencing was performed with immunoSEQ multiplex PCR; in TCRdb, only in-frame clones are kept and a portion is missing. Altogether fewer than 75,000 clones are present, roughly 89% being singletons, with the ten largest covering roughly 8.8%. Sequenced material: peripheral blood. These receptor sequences come from a man of 80 years or more with acute or convalescent COVID-19.

This sequence joins TRBV7-2 and TRBJ2-5; 14 bases agree with TRBD2. CDR3 size: 16 residues. The germline V gene has CDR1 SGHTA and CDR2 FQGNSA. V lost 4 bases to trimming and J lost 2 bases; unmatched junction nucleotides: 3. CDR3 bases: TGTGCCAGCAGCTGGGGGACTAGCGGGGGACAAGAGACCCAGTACTTC. Its translation is CASSWGTSGGQETQYF.

V gene TRBV3-1 (or the pseudogene TRBV3-2) combines with J gene TRBJ2-1; D possibly corresponds to TRBD2 (5 bases). Trimming took off 9 bases at V and 4 bases at J, with 10 bases between the two ends. Germline V CDR1 and CDR2: LGHDT, YNNKEL (reference sequence). The CDR3 sequence is 12 residues long. Here the CDR3 reads CARDYFYNEQFF. The DNA for the CDR3 is TGTGCCAGAGACTACTTTTACAATGAGCAGTTCTTC.

This clone was counted once. The chain links TRBV5-1 to TRBJ1-2; D not resolved. The CDR3 has 15 amino acids. CDR1 and CDR2 from the germline V gene are SGHRS and YFSETQ. Trimming took 0 bases from V and 5 from J, leaving 14 bases between them. Written as DNA, the CDR3 is TGCGCCAGCAGCTTGGGGGCAATCGGTCATTATGGCTACACCTTC. It specifies CASSLGAIGHYGYTF.

The chain employs TRBV11-2 and TRBJ1-6; 8 nucleotides match TRBD1. This CDR3 spans 15 amino acids. CDR1 and CDR2 from the germline V gene are SGHAT and FQNNGV. V shed 0 bases, J shed 7 bases, and the junction held 2 bases outside the gene matches. CDR3 amino acids: CASSLDQGANSPLHF. CDR3 nucleotides: TGTGCCAGCAGCTTAGATCAGGGGGCGAATTCACCCCTCCACTTT. The full variable domain, its missing parts supplied by reference TRBV11-2 and TRBJ1-6, is EAGVAQSPRYKIIEKRQSVAFWCNPISGHATLYWYQQILGQGPKLLIQFQNNGVVDDSQLPKDRFSAERLKGVDSTLKIQPAKLEDSAVYLCASSLDQGANSPLHFGNGTRLTVT.

This clone showed up just once. The CDR3: CASSLARTSGDTDTQYF. The CDR3 nucleotides are TGCGCCAGCAGCTTGGCCAGAACTAGCGGGGACACAGATACGCAGTATTTT. V is TRBV5-1 and J is TRBJ2-3; 10 bases line up with TRBD2. The junction had 6 bases not matched to a gene; V was cut back by 0 bases and J by 2 bases. CDR1 and CDR2 from the germline V gene are SGHRS and YFSETQ. The CDR3 is made up of 17 amino acids.

The genes are TRBV11-1 and TRBJ2-7; tentatively, D is TRBD1 (6 bases). Germline CDR1 SGHAT, CDR2 FQDESV (reference sequence). V lost 0 bases and J lost 2, with 11 bases in between. This CDR3 has 15 residues. In nucleotides, the CDR3 is TGTGCCAGCAGCTTAGCCCGAGGACAGCCCTACGAGCAGTACTTC. This translates into CASSLARGQPYEQYF.

This clone has only one observation. The genes are TRBV30 and TRBJ1-6; D might be TRBD1 (6 bases). The germline gives CDR1 GTSNPN, CDR2 SVGIG (reference sequence). V was clipped by 0 bases and J by 6 bases, with 9 bases between them. The CDR3 consists of 14 residues. The CDR3 loop is CAWSVRQVNSPLHF. The CDR3 coding sequence is TGTGCCTGGAGTGTAAGACAGGTTAATTCACCCCTCCACTTT.

This clone was seen only once. This chain uses TRBV9 with TRBJ2-5, with 7 bases matching TRBD1. Germline lookup yields CDR1 SGDLS and CDR2 YYNGEE. The CDR3 runs to 14 residues. Trimming took 0 bases from V and 3 from J; bases not matched to a gene: 2. The CDR3 spells CASSVGQGEETQYF. Written as DNA, the CDR3 is TGTGCCAGCAGCGTAGGACAGGGCGAAGAGACCCAGTACTTC.

The rearrangement uses TRBV9 and TRBJ1-6; TRBD1 might be the D (5 bases). V lost 2 bases to trimming and J lost 8 bases, with 14 bases between them. There are 15 residues in the CDR3. Germline V gene data show CDR1 as SGDLS and CDR2 as YYNGEE. CDR3 loop: CASSVDLFRDSPLHF. The CDR3 DNA reads as TGTGCCAGCAGCGTGGACCTTTTCAGGGATTCACCCCTCCACTTT.

Here the CDR3 reads CASSPGLGGGELFF. The CDR3 DNA follows: TGTGCCAGCAGCCCGGGACTAGGTGGGGGGGAGCTGTTTTTT. This sequence joins TRBV7-3 and TRBJ2-2, with 8 bases lining up with TRBD2. The ends lost 5 bases at V and 8 bases at J; junction bases unmatched: 7. This CDR3 is built from 14 residues. CDR1 and CDR2 (germline): SGHTA, FQGTGA.

The chain is built from TRBV6-5 and TRBJ1-1; no firm D call. The CDR3 sequence is 15 residues long. The germline V gene encodes CDR1 MNHEY and CDR2 SVGAGI. V lost 0 bases, J lost 0 bases, and 8 bases lay in between. The CDR3 region is CASSYSSVMNTEAFF. DNA for the CDR3: TGTGCCAGCAGTTACTCGTCAGTCATGAACACTGAAGCTTTCTTT.

The chain has TRBV2 and TRBJ1-5; no firm D call. The CDR3 runs 15 residues. Deletions cut 8 bases from V and 3 bases from J, with 17 bases between. The germline CDR1 and CDR2 sequences are SNHLY and FYNNEI. CDR3 DNA: TGTGCCAGCTCCCCCCCGCCACGGGTCAATCAGCCCCAGCATTTT. Translation gives CASSPPPRVNQPQHF.

With respect to this clone: Sequence at one end of the junction differs from germline and may be a read error. The rearrangement links TRBV3-1 (or the pseudogene TRBV3-2) to TRBJ2-1; D is perhaps TRBD2 (6 bases). CDR3 length: 12 amino acids. Germline CDR1 reads LGHDT; CDR2 reads YNNKEL (reference sequence). DNA for the CDR3: TGTGCCAGCAGCCAAGCTGGAGGGGACTTGATCTTC. It yields the protein CASSQAGGDLIF.

This clone is a singleton in its sample. This chain links TRBV6-6 with TRBJ2-7; D remains unclear. Deletions cut 5 bases from V and 2 bases from J, with 13 bases between. Per germline, CDR1 MNHNY and CDR2 SVGAGI (reference sequence). The CDR3 sequence is 14 residues long. The CDR3 DNA reads TGTGCCAGCAGTACCTCGCCAGATACCTACGAGCAGTACTTC. Translating it yields CASSTSPDTYEQYF.